This TCR beta chain originates from a study of OX40 agonist ivuxolimab in advanced cancers. Study findings and constraints: Low levels of normalized T-cell clonal expansion also appeared in some nonresponders. Among expanded peripheral T cells, antigen specificity went undetermined.

People who had autoimmune disease history or systemic immunosuppression were excluded. Sampling of blood occurred at baseline, cycle 4 day 1, and cycle 7 day 1. Profiled with immunoSEQ multiplex PCR; TCRdb holds only in-frame clones, not every one. The sample yields about 88,000 clones, about 85% seen once. This CDR3 contains 14 residues. V lost 4 bases, J lost 3 bases, and 4 bases stayed unmatched. Germline V gene data show CDR1 as SEHNR and CDR2 as FQNEAQ (reference sequence). Concerning this clone itself: The target antigen is unknown.

The chain links TRBV7-9 to TRBJ2-3; 7 bases are shared with TRBD1. This TCR came from an adult with an advanced solid tumor such as melanoma, head and neck, liver or kidney cancer. The source material was CD4+ or CD8+ T cells sorted from blood, sampled in a trial of the OX40 agonist ivuxolimab. CDR3 residues: CASSSGQETDTQYF. In DNA, the CDR3 is TGTGCCAGCAGCTCTGGACAGGAAACAGATACGCAGTATTTT. Together with reference TRBV7-9 and TRBJ2-3, the CDR3 gives the full variable domain: DTGVSQNPRHKITKRGQNVTFRCDPISEHNRLYWYRQTLGQGPEFLTYFQNEAQLEKSRLLSDRFSAERPKGSFSTLEIQRTEQGDSAMYLCASSSGQETDTQYFGPGTRLTVL.